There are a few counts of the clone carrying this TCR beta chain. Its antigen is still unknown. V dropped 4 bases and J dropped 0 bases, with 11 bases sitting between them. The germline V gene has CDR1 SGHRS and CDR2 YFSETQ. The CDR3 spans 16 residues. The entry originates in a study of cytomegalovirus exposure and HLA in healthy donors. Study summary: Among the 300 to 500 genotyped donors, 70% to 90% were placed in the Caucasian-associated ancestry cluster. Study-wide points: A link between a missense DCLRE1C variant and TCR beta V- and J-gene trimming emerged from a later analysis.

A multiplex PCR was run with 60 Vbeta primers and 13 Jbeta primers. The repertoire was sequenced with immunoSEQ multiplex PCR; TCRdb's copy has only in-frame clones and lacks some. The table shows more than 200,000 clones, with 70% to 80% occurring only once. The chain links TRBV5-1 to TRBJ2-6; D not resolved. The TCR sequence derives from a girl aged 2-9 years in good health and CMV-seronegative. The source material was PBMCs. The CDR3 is CASSPGVSSGANVLTF. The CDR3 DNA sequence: TGCGCCAGCAGCCCCGGAGTCAGCTCTGGGGCCAACGTCCTGACTTTC.